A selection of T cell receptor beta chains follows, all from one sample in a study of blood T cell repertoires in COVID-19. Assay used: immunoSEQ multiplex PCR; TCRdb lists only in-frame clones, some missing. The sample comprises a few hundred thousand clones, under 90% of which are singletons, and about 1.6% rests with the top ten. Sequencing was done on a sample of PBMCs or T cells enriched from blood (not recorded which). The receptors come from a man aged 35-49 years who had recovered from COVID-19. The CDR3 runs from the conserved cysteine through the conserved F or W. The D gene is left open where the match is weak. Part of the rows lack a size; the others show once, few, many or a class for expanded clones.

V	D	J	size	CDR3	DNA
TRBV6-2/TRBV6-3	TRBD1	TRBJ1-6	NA	CASSLDRGQRDSPLHF	TGTGCCAGCAGTCTGGACAGGGGGCAAAGGGATTCACCCCTCCACTTT
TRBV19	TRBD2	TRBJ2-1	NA	CASSILAGEEEQFF	TGTGCCAGTAGTATCCTAGCGGGAGAGGAGGAGCAGTTCTTC
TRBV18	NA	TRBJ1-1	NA	CASSPRQHVNTEAFF	TGTGCCAGCTCACCGAGACAGCATGTGAACACTGAAGCTTTCTTT
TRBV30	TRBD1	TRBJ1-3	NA	CAWSVMDRGLRGEGNTIYF	TGTGCCTGGAGTGTAATGGACAGGGGGCTGAGGGGGGAAGGAAACACCATATATTTT
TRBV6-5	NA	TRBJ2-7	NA	CASSYDRAYEQYF	TGTGCCAGCAGCTATGACAGAGCCTACGAGCAGTACTTC
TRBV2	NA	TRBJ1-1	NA	CAPRDTEAFF	TGTGCCCCCAGGGACACTGAAGCTTTCTTT
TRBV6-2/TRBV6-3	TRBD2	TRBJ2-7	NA	CASSSPSGGASRHEQYF	TGTGCCAGCAGTTCGCCAAGCGGGGGGGCCAGTCGACACGAGCAGTACTTC
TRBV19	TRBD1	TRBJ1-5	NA	CASRTQGDQPQHF	TGTGCCAGTAGGACACAGGGGGATCAGCCCCAGCATTTT
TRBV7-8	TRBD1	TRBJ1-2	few	CASLRDGQGLASGYTF	TGTGCCAGCCTCCGTGACGGACAGGGGCTGGCTAGTGGCTACACCTTC
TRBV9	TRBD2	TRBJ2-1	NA	CASSSSGGAYNEQFF	TGTGCCAGCAGCTCTAGCGGGGGGGCATACAATGAGCAGTTCTTC
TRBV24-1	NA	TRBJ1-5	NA	CATAGNGRNQPQHF	TGTGCCACCGCCGGGAACGGACGCAATCAGCCCCAGCATTTT
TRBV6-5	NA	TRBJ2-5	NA	CASSYSTAQETQYF	TGTGCCAGCAGTTACTCGACTGCCCAAGAGACCCAGTACTTC
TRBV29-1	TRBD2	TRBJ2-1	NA	CSVEDWTSGSVSEQFF	TGCAGCGTTGAAGACTGGACTAGCGGGAGTGTCTCTGAGCAGTTCTTC
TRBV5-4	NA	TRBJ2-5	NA	CASSLNVYQETQYF	TGTGCCAGCAGCCTAAACGTGTACCAAGAGACCCAGTACTTC
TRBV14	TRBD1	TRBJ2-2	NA	CASSPRDRPLLSTGELFF	TGTGCCAGCAGCCCACGGGACAGACCACTTCTATCCACCGGGGAGCTGTTTTTT
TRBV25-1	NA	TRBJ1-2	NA	CASSESGSYGYTF	TGTGCCAGCAGTGAATCGGGGAGCTATGGCTACACCTTC
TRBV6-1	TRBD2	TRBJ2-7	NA	CASSDQGGGYEQYF	TGTGCCAGCAGTGATCAAGGCGGGGGCTACGAGCAGTACTTC
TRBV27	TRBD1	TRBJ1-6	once	CASSPLTGGRSPLHF	TGTGCCAGCTCTCCCCTAACAGGGGGCAGGTCACCCCTCCACTTT
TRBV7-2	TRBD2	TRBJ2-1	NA	CASSLGGAGGIALNEQFF	TGTGCCAGCAGCTTAGGGGGAGCGGGGGGGATCGCTCTCAATGAGCAGTTCTTC
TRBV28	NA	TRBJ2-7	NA	CASRRLIEGKEQYF	TGTGCCAGCAGGCGCCTAATAGAGGGCAAGGAGCAGTACTTC
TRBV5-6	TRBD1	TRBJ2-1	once	CASSLFMFRDSPYNEQFF	TGTGCCAGCAGTCTTTTCATGTTCCGGGACAGCCCCTACAATGAGCAGTTCTTC
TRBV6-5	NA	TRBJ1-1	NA	CASSYSGAVGHTEAFF	TGTGCCAGCAGTTACTCGGGGGCAGTCGGACACACTGAAGCTTTCTTT
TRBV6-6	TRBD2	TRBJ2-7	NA	CASSYSSLAGGLEQYF	TGTGCCAGCAGTTACTCGAGTCTAGCGGGGGGGCTTGAGCAGTACTTC
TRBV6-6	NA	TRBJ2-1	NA	CASSYISSYNEQFF	TGTGCCAGCAGTTACATCAGCTCCTACAATGAGCAGTTCTTC
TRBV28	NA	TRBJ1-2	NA	CASSQGRARGYTF	TGTGCCAGCAGTCAGGGGAGGGCGAGGGGCTACACCTTC
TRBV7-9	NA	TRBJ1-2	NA	CASSLLGNYGYTF	TGTGCCAGCAGCTTGCTAGGCAACTATGGCTACACCTTC
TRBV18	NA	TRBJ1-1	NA	CASSLGEDTEAFF	TGTGCCAGCTCACTAGGGGAAGACACTGAAGCTTTCTTT
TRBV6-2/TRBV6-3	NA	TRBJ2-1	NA	CASSPQISGQYNEQFF	TGTGCCAGCAGTCCCCAAATTTCCGGACAGTACAATGAGCAGTTCTTC
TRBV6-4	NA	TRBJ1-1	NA	CASSENSRTEAFF	TGTGCCAGCAGTGAGAACAGTCGAACTGAAGCTTTCTTT
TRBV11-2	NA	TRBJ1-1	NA	CASSLAQGTEAFF	TGTGCCAGCAGCTTAGCCCAGGGCACTGAAGCTTTCTTT
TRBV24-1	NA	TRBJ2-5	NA	CATSVTGETQYF	TGTGCCACCAGTGTGACGGGAGAGACCCAGTACTTC
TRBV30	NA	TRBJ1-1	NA	CAWSPWGETEAFF	TGTGCCTGGAGTCCCTGGGGCGAGACTGAAGCTTTCTTT
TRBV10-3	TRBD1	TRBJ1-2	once	CAISESGTGDGYTF	TGTGCCATCAGTGAGTCCGGGACAGGGGATGGCTACACCTTC
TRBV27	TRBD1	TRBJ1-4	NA	CASSSTGGGKLFF	TGTGCCAGCAGTTCAACAGGGGGAGGAAAACTGTTTTTT
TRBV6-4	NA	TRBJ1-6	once	CANGGGSPLHF	TGTGCCAACGGCGGCGGATCACCCCTCCACTTT
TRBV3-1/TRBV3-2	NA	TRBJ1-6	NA	CASERAKNSPLHF	TGTGCCAGCGAGAGGGCGAAAAATTCACCCCTCCACTTT
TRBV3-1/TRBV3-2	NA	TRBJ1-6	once	CASSQANNNSPLHF	TGTGCCAGCAGCCAAGCTAATAATAATTCACCCCTCCACTTT
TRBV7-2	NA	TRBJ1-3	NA	CASSLVSGRGAGNTIYF	TGTGCCAGCAGCTTAGTCTCAGGCAGGGGCGCTGGAAACACCATATATTTT
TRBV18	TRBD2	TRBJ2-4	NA	CASSPPGLELQYF	TGTGCCAGCTCCCCGCCGGGACTAGAACTTCAGTACTTC
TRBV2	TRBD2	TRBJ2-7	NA	CASKAAGVGEQYF	TGTGCCAGCAAGGCAGCGGGGGTGGGCGAGCAGTACTTC
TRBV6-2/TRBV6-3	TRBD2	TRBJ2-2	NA	CASSYSTSGGVNTGELFF	TGTGCCAGCAGTTACTCGACTAGCGGGGGCGTGAACACCGGGGAGCTGTTTTTT
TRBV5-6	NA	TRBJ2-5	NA	CASSLVSLAEETQYF	TGTGCCAGCAGCTTGGTGTCCCTGGCGGAAGAGACCCAGTACTTC
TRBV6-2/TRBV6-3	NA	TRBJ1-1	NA	CASSYGAGRTEAFF	TGTGCCAGCAGTTACGGTGCGGGTAGGACTGAAGCTTTCTTT
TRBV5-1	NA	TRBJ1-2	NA	CASSLDPAGVYYGYTF	TGCGCCAGCAGCTTGGATCCGGCAGGGGTCTACTATGGCTACACCTTC
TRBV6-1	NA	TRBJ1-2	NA	CASSEEAGVGGYTF	TGTGCCAGCAGTGAAGAAGCCGGGGTAGGCGGCTACACCTTC
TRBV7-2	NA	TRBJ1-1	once	CASSLVGHLAEAFF	TGTGCCAGCAGCTTAGTCGGACACTTGGCTGAAGCTTTCTTT
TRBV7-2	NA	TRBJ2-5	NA	CASSLAMGQLQETQYF	TGTGCCAGCAGCTTAGCGATGGGACAACTTCAAGAGACCCAGTACTTC
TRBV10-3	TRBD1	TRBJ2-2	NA	CAISVGTGGTGELFF	TGTGCCATCAGTGTCGGGACAGGGGGAACCGGGGAGCTGTTTTTT
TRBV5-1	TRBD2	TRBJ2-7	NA	CASSLVLAGGGEQYF	TGCGCCAGCAGCTTGGTGCTAGCGGGAGGGGGAGAGCAGTACTTC
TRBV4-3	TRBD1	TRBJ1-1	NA	CASSQWGTGGVSAFF	TGCGCCAGCAGCCAATGGGGCACAGGGGGCGTTTCGGCTTTCTTT
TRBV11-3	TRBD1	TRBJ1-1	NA	CARDRGEPYFEAFF	TGTGCCAGGGACAGGGGGGAACCCTATTTTGAAGCTTTCTTT
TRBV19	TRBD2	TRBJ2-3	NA	CASSKGLEYTDTQYF	TGTGCCAGTAGTAAGGGACTAGAATACACAGATACGCAGTATTTT
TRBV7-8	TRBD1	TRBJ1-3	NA	CASSVQGTGNTIYF	TGTGCCAGCAGCGTACAGGGGACCGGAAACACCATATATTTT
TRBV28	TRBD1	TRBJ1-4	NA	CASRPLQGDATNEKLFF	TGTGCCAGCAGGCCCTTGCAGGGGGATGCAACTAATGAAAAACTGTTTTTT
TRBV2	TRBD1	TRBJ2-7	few	CASRTLRDRAYEQYF	TGTGCCAGCAGAACCCTCCGGGACAGGGCCTACGAGCAGTACTTC